This TCR beta chain came from a study of control samples from healthy donors and cancer patients (dated by TCRdb to about 2020). This clone was seen a handful of times. Its antigen remains undetermined. Per-nucleotide qualities are absent, and no much larger clonotype sits a single base away. The CDR3 numbers 13 residues from cysteine through phenylalanine. This entry keeps only the CDR3 DNA: 39 bases, framed from base 1. In the germline V gene, CDR1 corresponds to SGHDT and CDR2 to YYEEEE. V lost 4 bases and J lost 2 bases; the stretch between them is 9 bases long. Libraries were made using the immunoSEQ multiplex PCR assay. TCRdb stores this immuneACCESS table with in-frame sequences only. Part of the clones is absent; in the studies checked, under half of the shortfall reflects unresolved V genes, and no reason is known for the rest. This sample gives fewer than 85,000 clones in total; 80% to 95% of them show up just once. Approximately 5.8% of the sample is held by the ten biggest clonotypes.

This receptor was taken from an older woman in good health. The chain joins TRBV5-6 to TRBJ1-1; the D gene is unclear. The sample was blood. CDR3 loop: CASSIRPNTEAFF. The nucleotide sequence reads TGTGCCAGCAGCATACGACCTAACACTGAAGCTTTCTTT.